This T cell receptor beta chain originates from a study of spatial heterogeneity in lung cancer. Whole-study context: Mean representation of each unique TCR and UMI combination in the raw reads exceeded nine occurrences. Study-level points and caveats: Mutation counts in tumors were tracked by counts of expanded intratumoral alpha and beta TCRs. Tumor T cells had an estimated coverage that came to around 7% for alpha chains and roughly 13% for beta chains.

TCRdb itself ran the 5' RACE reads through MiXCR, one entry per CDR3 protein. This table has over a thousand distinct CDR3 sequences, about 6.7% appearing once. Germline assignment: CDR1 ENHRY and CDR2 SYGVKD. The V gene end was trimmed by 2 bases and the J gene end by 12 bases; junction bases not matched to a gene: 7. The CDR3 is 14 residues long. Time point meaning: sample taken at primary tumor resection. The sequenced material consisted of unsorted whole RNA from tumor, nontumor lung or frozen PBMC. By proportion, this clonotype is large. Its antigen is still unknown. This receptor was taken from a female donor with early-stage non-small cell lung cancer. Here the sequenced sample was lung tumor tissue, taken at surgery. The chain joins TRBV10-3 to TRBJ1-6, with 7 bases aligning to TRBD1. CDR3 region: CAISENTQGQPLHF. CDR3 DNA: TGTGCCATCAGTGAGAATACACAGGGGCAACCCCTCCACTTT.